Listed here are 16 T cell receptor beta chains from one sample, sequenced in a study of blood T cell repertoires in COVID-19. TCRdb's table, derived via immunoSEQ multiplex PCR, lists solely in-frame clones and lacks some. The sample yields about 120,000 clones, over 80% seen once. Sequencing was performed on peripheral blood. Every receptor here comes from a woman between 65 and 79 years old with acute or convalescent COVID-19.

This chain joins TRBV19 and TRBJ1-2, with D possibly matching TRBD1 (5 bases). This CDR3 contains 13 residues. Germline assignment: CDR1 LNHDA and CDR2 SQIVND (reference sequence). Between the trimmed V and J ends, which lost 10 bases and 5 bases, there was a span of 17 bases. CDR3 region: CATRPPQGYGYTF. The CDR3 DNA reads TGTGCCACCCGCCCGCCCCAGGGATATGGCTACACCTTC.

This chain connects TRBV7-3 to TRBJ1-1, with 8 bases lining up with TRBD1. The germline V gene encodes CDR1 SGHTA and CDR2 FQGTGA. After removal of 1 base from V and 2 bases from J, the junction contained 6 bases not matched to a gene. The CDR3 loop spans 16 amino acids. This CDR3 reads CASSLSGTGGNTEAFF. In nucleotides, the CDR3 is TGTGCCAGCAGCTTAAGTGGAACAGGGGGAAACACTGAAGCTTTCTTT.

The chain links TRBV6-1 to TRBJ1-5; perhaps TRBD1 as D (5 bases). The V gene lost 2 bases and the J gene lost 0 bases, with 17 bases spanning the gap. CDR1 and CDR2 from the germline V gene are MNHNS and SASEGT. The CDR3 loop spans 18 amino acids. The CDR3 bases are TGTGCCAGCAGTGAATGGGGGGAGGGGTGGGGTAGCAATCAGCCCCAGCATTTT. This codes for CASSEWGEGWGSNQPQHF.

The chain links TRBV19 to TRBJ1-1; 8 bases agree with TRBD1. The CDR3 totals 14 residues. V trimming: 5 bases; J trimming: 6 bases; junction bases outside the gene matches: 8. CDR1 and CDR2 (germline): LNHDA, SQIVND (reference sequence). The DNA of the CDR3 is TGTGCCAGTAGTGGAGGACAGGGTGTCCCTGAAGCTTTCTTT. Translating gives CASSGGQGVPEAFF.

Here the CDR3 DNA reads TGTGCCAGCTCACCAACAGCAAATAGCAATCAGCCCCAGCATTTT. It is translated as CASSPTANSNQPQHF. The J gene is TRBJ1-5, the V gene TRBV18; D not resolved. The CDR3 runs to 15 residues. The V end lost 2 bases, the J end lost 0 bases, and 8 bases lay between the germline ends. CDR1 KGHSH and CDR2 LQKENI come from the germline V gene.

This chain uses TRBV7-3 with TRBJ2-3; D is perhaps TRBD2 (5 bases). This CDR3 contains 14 residues. CDR1 and CDR2 (germline): SGHTA, FQGTGA. V lost 4 bases to trimming and J lost 2 bases, with 10 bases between them. The CDR3 sequence is CASSSGRDTDTQYF. The CDR3 DNA follows: TGTGCCAGCAGCTCCGGACGGGACACAGATACGCAGTATTTT.

This clone was seen a few times. J is TRBJ1-1 and V is TRBV29-1, with a possible D match to TRBD1 (6 bases). Germline V gene sequence: CDR1 SQVTM, CDR2 ANQGSEA. Trimming removed 6 bases at V and 13 bases at J, with 15 bases between. The CDR3 consists of 10 residues. The CDR3 reads CSVGASVGFF. As DNA, the CDR3 is TGCAGCGTGGGGGCGTCGGTGGGTTTCTTT.

The count of this clone is one. This chain links TRBV19 with TRBJ2-1, with 9 bases aligning to TRBD1. V lost 3 bases, J lost 4 bases, and 4 bases stayed unmatched. There are 15 residues in the CDR3. Germline values: CDR1 LNHDA, CDR2 SQIVND (reference sequence). The CDR3 sequence is CASSIPGTGYNEQFF. CDR3 coding DNA: TGTGCCAGTAGTATCCCCGGGACAGGGTACAATGAGCAGTTCTTC. Full variable domain (remainder filled in from reference TRBV19 and TRBJ2-1): DGGITQSPKYLFRKEGQNVTLSCEQNLNHDAMYWYRQDPGQGLRLIYYSQIVNDFQKGDIAEGYSVSREKKESFPLTVTSAQKNPTAFYLCASSIPGTGYNEQFFGPGTRLTVL.

This CDR3 reads CAWTSVIGNTIYF. The DNA of the CDR3 is TGTGCCTGGACGAGTGTAATTGGAAACACCATATATTTT. The rearrangement uses TRBV30 and TRBJ1-3; D not certain. This CDR3 comprises 13 residues. Trimming removed 4 bases at V and 3 bases at J, with 10 bases between. Germline V gene sequence: CDR1 GTSNPN, CDR2 SVGIG (reference sequence). The variable domain in full, completed from reference TRBV30 and TRBJ1-3, reads SQTIHQWPATLVQPVGSPLSLECTVEGTSNPNLYWYRQAAGRGLQLLFYSVGIGQISSEVPQNLSASRPQDRQFILSSKKLLLSDSGFYLCAWTSVIGNTIYFGEGSWLTVV.

CDR3 sequence: CASSYVAGGNTEAFF. CDR3 DNA: TGTGCCAGCAGTTATGTGGCAGGAGGGAACACTGAAGCTTTCTTT. The rearrangement links TRBV6-5 to TRBJ1-1; D remains unclear. CDR1 and CDR2 from the germline V gene are MNHEY and SVGAGI. There are 15 residues in the CDR3. V was shortened by 3 bases and J by 1 base, with 12 bases between the two germline ends.

The CDR3 nucleotides read TGTGCCAGCAGCGCGACTAGCGGGGGGGCGGGTGAGACCCAGTACTTC. This codes for CASSATSGGAGETQYF. The chain has TRBV9 and TRBJ2-5; 14 positions match TRBD2. V dropped 3 bases and J dropped 5; count of bases not matched to a gene: 6. The CDR3 totals 16 residues. Germline CDR1 and CDR2: SGDLS and YYNGEE. Variable domain in full (rest from reference TRBV9 and TRBJ2-5): DSGVTQTPKHLITATGQRVTLRCSPRSGDLSVYWYQQSLDQGLQFLIQYYNGEERAKGNILERFSAQQFPDLHSELNLSSLELGDSALYFCASSATSGGAGETQYFGPGTRLLVL.

The genes are TRBV13 and TRBJ1-1; 9 bases map to TRBD1. The CDR3 totals 11 residues. The V gene's germline CDR1 is PRHDT and CDR2 FYEKMQ (reference sequence). Trimming removed 8 bases from V and 7 bases from J; junction bases left unmatched: 2. The CDR3 region has the DNA TGTGCCAGCCAGACAGGGGGTGAAGCTTTCTTT. Amino acids: CASQTGGEAFF.

The V and J genes are TRBV3-1 (or the pseudogene TRBV3-2) and TRBJ2-2, with D maybe TRBD1 (5 bases). The CDR3 sequence is 14 residues long. V shed 0 bases and J shed 6 bases, with 8 bases lying between them. In germline, CDR1 is LGHDT, CDR2 YNNKEL (reference sequence). CDR3 protein: CASSQDAGPGELFF. The CDR3 bases are TGTGCCAGCAGCCAAGATGCAGGGCCCGGGGAGCTGTTTTTT.

V and J are TRBV4-1 and TRBJ2-7; TRBD1 aligns across 7 bases. V lost 3 bases and J lost 2; bases outside the gene matches: 4. Germline loops: CDR1 MGHRA, CDR2 YSYEKL. The CDR3 contains 14 residues. This CDR3 is CASSQPGQAYEQYF. CDR3 nucleotides: TGCGCCAGCAGCCAGCCTGGACAGGCCTACGAGCAGTACTTC.

Note on this clone: Compared with germline, one end of the junction differs, possibly owing to a read error. V usage is TRBV5-1 and J usage is TRBJ2-3; 8 nucleotides agree with TRBD2. CDR3 length equals 15 residues. Germline V lookup: CDR1 SGHRS, CDR2 YFSETQ. This CDR3 is CASSLGTSFTNTQYF. The CDR3 coding sequence is TGCGCCAGCAGCTTGGGGACTAGCTTCACAAATACGCAGTATTTT.

This clone has a single count. The CDR3 nucleotides read TGTGCCAGTAGTATAACGGGACAGAACACCGGGGAGCTGTTTTTT. It is translated as CASSITGQNTGELFF. V is TRBV19 and J is TRBJ2-2, with TRBD1 as a possible D gene (6 bases). V gave up 2 bases and J gave up 1 base, with 8 bases separating them. CDR3 length: 15 residues. CDR1 LNHDA and CDR2 SQIVND come from the germline V gene (reference sequence). The full variable domain, rest sourced from reference TRBV19 and TRBJ2-2, is DGGITQSPKYLFRKEGQNVTLSCEQNLNHDAMYWYRQDPGQGLRLIYYSQIVNDFQKGDIAEGYSVSREKKESFPLTVTSAQKNPTAFYLCASSITGQNTGELFFGEGSRLTVL.